These T cell receptor beta chains were read from a single sample in a study of blood T cells in healthy people across ages. TCRdb re-called the 5' RACE reads through MiXCR, storing one row per CDR3 protein. The profile shows about 1.5 million distinct CDR3 sequences, 35% to 45% of them singletons. Sequences were obtained from blood. These receptor sequences come from a woman between 18 and 29 years old in good health. CDR3s include the opening cysteine and the closing phenylalanine or tryptophan. The D gene is left open where the match is weak. The size of a clone is reported for some rows only, either as once, few or many, or as a class for expanded clones.

J gene	D gene	V gene	clone size	CDR3 DNA	CDR3 protein
TRBJ2-7	TRBD2	TRBV29-1	few	TGCAGCGTCCGTAGCGGGAGTAAATCCTACGAGCAGTACTTC	CSVRSGSKSYEQYF
TRBJ1-4	-	TRBV4-1	few	TGCGCCAGCAGCCAAACAGTGGGGGCGTGGAAACTGTTTTTT	CASSQTVGAWKLFF
TRBJ2-1	-	TRBV20-1	-	TGCAGTGCTAGATCCCACATCGGCGGGCCCTACAATGAGCAGTTCTTC	CSARSHIGGPYNEQFF
TRBJ2-3	-	TRBV9	many	TGTGCCAGCAGCGCCTTTCATGGACAGCCAGATACGCAGTATTTT	CASSAFHGQPDTQYF
TRBJ2-7	TRBD1	TRBV5-5	-	TGTGCCAGCAGCTTGGAGACAGGGGGCGTCGAGCAGTACTTC	CASSLETGGVEQYF
TRBJ1-1	-	TRBV6-5	-	TGTGCCAGCAGTTACTCCCAGGGATACACTGAAGCTTTCTTT	CASSYSQGYTEAFF
TRBJ2-1	-	TRBV20-1	-	TGCAGTGCTAGAGATTATTATAGCCCTGAGCAGTTCTTC	CSARDYYSPEQFF
TRBJ2-3	-	TRBV2	-	TGTGCCAGCAGTTACGGTGACATGAAGAAGTATTTT	CASSYGDMKKYF
TRBJ2-7	-	TRBV9	-	TGTGCCAGCAGCGTAGCGGTTGGCAATGAGAGGACCTACGAGCAGTACTTC	CASSVAVGNERTYEQYF
TRBJ2-1	TRBD2	TRBV29-1	few	TGCAGCGTTGGGCTGGGACTACTCGGCCATGAGCAGTTCTTC	CSVGLGLLGHEQFF
TRBJ2-1	TRBD2	TRBV12-3/TRBV12-4	-	TGTGCCAGCGGTTTAGCCGGACTAGCGGGGGGGTCATACAATGAGCAGTTCTTC	CASGLAGLAGGSYNEQFF
TRBJ1-2	TRBD1	TRBV6-2/TRBV6-3	few	TGTGCCAGCAGCGCAGGGGGCGCGCGGGGCTACACCTTC	CASSAGGARGYTF
TRBJ2-7	-	TRBV20-1	few	TGCAGTGCCCCTCGGGGGGCTCACTACGAGCAGTACTTC	CSAPRGAHYEQYF
TRBJ2-3	-	TRBV29-1	many	TGCAGCGTTGAGGGCAGGGGAAGCACAGATACGCAGTATTTT	CSVEGRGSTDTQYF
TRBJ2-5	TRBD1	TRBV6-5	few	TGTGCCAGCAGTTACTCGACAGGGGGTGTGGGGTACCAAGAGACCCAGTACTTC	CASSYSTGGVGYQETQYF
TRBJ1-2	-	TRBV2	few	TGTGCCAGGGATACAGGGCCTTATGGCTACACCTTC	CARDTGPYGYTF
TRBJ2-1	-	TRBV12-3/TRBV12-4	once	TGTGCCAGCACCCTCGGGTCGGCCTCCTACGAGCAGTTCTTC	CASTLGSASYEQFF
TRBJ2-5	TRBD2	TRBV20-1	few	TGCAGTGCTAGAGGGGGCGGGGGTTCTGGGGAGACCCAGTACTTC	CSARGGGGSGETQYF
TRBJ1-1	-	TRBV7-9	-	TGTGCCAGCAGCTCTCGGGTGGGGGGCACTGAAGCTTTCTTT	CASSSRVGGTEAFF
TRBJ2-3	TRBD2	TRBV12-3/TRBV12-4	-	TGTGCCAGCAGTGTGGGGGGGGGACTAACCACAGATACGCAGTATTTT	CASSVGGGLTTDTQYF
TRBJ1-5	-	TRBV25-1	many	TGTGCCAGCAGTGAACGGGATTATTCCTCGGATCAGCCCCAGCATTTT	CASSERDYSSDQPQHF
TRBJ2-1	TRBD2	TRBV27	-	TGTGCCAGCAGTCCCCGACTAGCGGGAAGGAATGAGCAGTTCTTC	CASSPRLAGRNEQFF
TRBJ2-7	-	TRBV4-1	few	TGCGCCAGCAGCCAACCGGGACGGAAAACCTACGAGCAGTACTTC	CASSQPGRKTYEQYF
TRBJ2-3	-	TRBV4-3	few	TGCGCCAGCAGCCAAGATCGGCGGCGCACAGATACGCAGTATTTT	CASSQDRRRTDTQYF
TRBJ2-7	-	TRBV25-1	-	TGTGCCAGCCAGGGATTCTCAGGGTCCTACAATGAGCAGTACTTC	CASQGFSGSYNEQYF
TRBJ2-1	-	TRBV28	-	TGTGCCAGCAGACAAATCGCGCACTCCTACAATGAGCAGTTCTTC	CASRQIAHSYNEQFF
TRBJ1-1	-	TRBV5-1	-	TGCGCCAGCAGCTACTCTGGGGGAACGAACACTGAAGCTTTCTTT	CASSYSGGTNTEAFF
TRBJ2-7	-	TRBV2	-	TGTGCCAGCCGCCACAGGACCCTCTCCTACGAGCAGTACTTC	CASRHRTLSYEQYF
TRBJ1-4	TRBD1	TRBV5-1	-	TGCGCTAGCAGCTTTACAGGGGGTGAAAAACTGTTTTTT	CASSFTGGEKLFF